Shown below are 32 T cell receptor beta chains from a single sample sequenced in a study of OX40 agonist ivuxolimab in advanced cancers. The method was immunoSEQ multiplex PCR; TCRdb's version includes in-frame clones alone and lacks a portion of them. The repertoire consists of 75,000 to 95,000 clones, with about 91% occurring once and the leading ten covering 0.51%. The material was CD4+ or CD8+ T cells sorted from blood, obtained in a trial of the OX40 agonist ivuxolimab. These receptors came from an adult with an advanced solid tumor such as melanoma, head and neck, liver or kidney cancer.

This clone occurred once. J is TRBJ2-7 and V is TRBV11-2; tentatively, D is TRBD1 (6 bases). The V and J ends lost 5 bases and 0 bases respectively, with 11 bases between them. CDR1 and CDR2 (germline): SGHAT, FQNNGV. CDR3 length equals 14 residues. The CDR3 nucleotides are TGTGCCAGCAGCACAGGACAGAACTCCTACGAGCAGTACTTC. Translating it yields CASSTGQNSYEQYF.

The rearrangement joins TRBV5-1 to TRBJ2-7; the match to TRBD1 covers 9 bases. Per germline, CDR1 SGHRS and CDR2 YFSETQ. The trim removed 3 bases at V and 4 bases at J, leaving 5 bases unmatched. This CDR3 contains 14 residues. The CDR3 sequence: CASSSPDRGYEQYF. The DNA for the CDR3 is TGCGCCAGCAGCTCTCCGGACAGGGGTTACGAGCAGTACTTC.

The V call is TRBV5-4, the J call TRBJ2-7; no clear D. V lost 1 base and J 6 bases, leaving 8 bases between the germline ends. The CDR3 has 12 amino acids. Germline V gene data show CDR1 as SGHNT and CDR2 as YYREEE (reference sequence). DNA for the CDR3: TGTGCCAGCAGCTTGCCTTCTGGCGAGCAGTACTTC. Amino acid sequence: CASSLPSGEQYF.

Concerning this clone: The sample contains more than one DNA sequence encoding this CDR3. V and J are TRBV6-5 and TRBJ1-2, with D possibly being TRBD1 (5 bases). Trimming cost V 0 bases and J 4 bases, with 15 bases left between them. The CDR3 spans 16 residues. The germline V gene has CDR1 MNHEY and CDR2 SVGAGI. As DNA, the CDR3 is TGTGCCAGCAGTTACTCGTCTGGGGGAGTGGGCTATGGCTACACCTTC. This encodes CASSYSSGGVGYGYTF.

The J gene is TRBJ1-4, the V gene TRBV10-3; a possible D gene is TRBD1 (6 bases). The CDR3 runs to 14 residues. Germline-derived CDR1 and CDR2 are ENHRY and SYGVKD. V lost 10 bases, J lost 8 bases, and 20 bases lay in between. The CDR3 is CATNEGGSGEKLFF. In nucleotides, the CDR3 is TGTGCCACGAATGAGGGGGGGTCGGGAGAAAAACTGTTTTTT.

The V and J genes are TRBV4-2 and TRBJ2-5, with 7 nucleotides matching TRBD2. CDR1 LGHNA and CDR2 YNFKEQ come from the germline V gene. The CDR3 covers 17 residues. Losses at the gene ends were 0 bases for V and 4 bases for J; bases not matched to a gene: 11. CDR3: CASSQEAGLVLGETQYF. In nucleotides, the CDR3 is TGTGCCAGCAGCCAAGAGGCCGGACTAGTTTTGGGAGAGACCCAGTACTTC.

V is TRBV30 and J is TRBJ1-1; D uncertain. Trimming pared 2 bases from V and 3 bases from J, leaving 10 bases between. CDR1 GTSNPN and CDR2 SVGIG come from the germline V gene (reference sequence). There are 13 residues in the CDR3. CDR3 sequence (DNA): TGTGCCTGGAGTAAAGGAGGCGACACTGAAGCTTTCTTT. Its protein is CAWSKGGDTEAFF.

This chain connects TRBV6-1 to TRBJ2-7, with TRBD1 matching over 9 bases. CDR1 is MNHNS, CDR2 SASEGT, per germline. V gave up 10 bases and J gave up 1 base; unmatched junction bases: 2. The CDR3 covers 12 residues. CDR3: CATDRGSYEQYF. The CDR3 DNA reads as TGTGCCACCGACAGGGGGTCCTACGAGCAGTACTTC.

This chain uses TRBV19 with TRBJ2-1, with 13 bases lining up with TRBD2. Germline CDR1 reads LNHDA; CDR2 reads SQIVND (reference sequence). CDR3 length: 17 amino acids. V shed 2 bases and J 6 bases; nucleotides not matched to a gene: 7. This CDR3 is CASSIIPGLAGTNEQFF. The CDR3, as DNA: TGTGCCAGTAGTATAATACCGGGACTAGCGGGGACCAATGAGCAGTTCTTC.

The chain joins TRBV6-5 to TRBJ2-7, with 7 bases aligning to TRBD1. After removal of 0 bases from V and 3 bases from J, the junction contained 8 bases not matched to a gene. CDR3 length equals 16 residues. CDR1 is MNHEY, CDR2 SVGAGI, per germline. DNA for the CDR3: TGTGCCAGCAGTTACTCAGGGACAGACAAGGTCTACGAGCAGTACTTC. It codes for CASSYSGTDKVYEQYF.

This clone is a singleton in its sample. V is TRBV19 and J is TRBJ2-2; 9 bases align to TRBD2. Per germline, CDR1 LNHDA and CDR2 SQIVND (reference sequence). The CDR3 loop spans 18 amino acids. The V and J ends lost 5 bases and 2 bases, in that order; junction bases with no gene match: 12. The CDR3 spells CASSAALLAGANTGELFF. CDR3 in DNA: TGTGCCAGTAGTGCGGCCCTCTTAGCGGGGGCTAACACCGGGGAGCTGTTTTTT.

This rearrangement joins TRBV4-1 to TRBJ1-2; no reliable D call. CDR1 MGHRA and CDR2 YSYEKL come from the germline V gene. This CDR3 has 12 amino acids. V was clipped by 0 bases and J by 4 bases, with 3 bases between them. CDR3 protein: CASSQDGYGYTF. The CDR3 nucleotides are TGCGCCAGCAGCCAAGACGGCTATGGCTACACCTTC.

The gene calls are TRBV5-6 and TRBJ1-2, with a weak D call TRBD1 (6 bases). Trimming removed 3 bases from V and 7 bases from J, with 10 bases in between. The CDR3 is 12 residues long. Germline CDR1 reads SGHDT; CDR2 reads YYEEEE. The CDR3 loop is CASSSYRAGYTF. In nucleotides, the CDR3 is TGTGCCAGCAGCTCGTACAGGGCTGGCTACACCTTC. The whole variable domain, filled in from reference TRBV5-6 and TRBJ1-2, reads DAGVTQSPTHLIKTRGQQVTLRCSPKSGHDTVSWYQQALGQGPQFIFQYYEEEERQRGNFPDRFSGHQFPNYSSELNVNALLLGDSALYLCASSSYRAGYTFGSGTRLTVV.

V usage is TRBV7-9 and J usage is TRBJ2-7; the D gene is possibly TRBD2 (7 bases). Trimming stripped 8 bases from V and 0 bases from J, with 14 bases between. Germline assignment: CDR1 SEHNR and CDR2 FQNEAQ (reference sequence). The CDR3 is made up of 14 amino acids. The CDR3: CASVGGAYSYEQYF. DNA for the CDR3: TGTGCCAGCGTGGGGGGGGCCTACTCCTACGAGCAGTACTTC.

This clone turned up a few times. This chain links TRBV18 with TRBJ1-5, with D possibly being TRBD1 (5 bases). This CDR3 region has 12 residues. V shed 2 bases and J shed 7 bases, with 6 bases lying between them. Germline CDR1 KGHSH, CDR2 LQKENI. The CDR3 DNA is TGTGCCAGCTCACCAAAGGGGCAGCCCCAGCATTTT. Its translation is CASSPKGQPQHF.

This chain links TRBV5-4 with TRBJ2-7, with TRBD1 identical over 7 bases. This CDR3 has 13 residues. V dropped 2 bases and J dropped 7; count of bases not matched to a gene: 6. Germline-derived CDR1 and CDR2 are SGHNT and YYREEE (reference sequence). The CDR3 spells CASSFSRDREQYF. The CDR3 DNA follows: TGTGCCAGCAGCTTTTCCCGGGACAGAGAGCAGTACTTC.

The chain links TRBV5-6 to TRBJ1-5, with D maybe TRBD1 (5 bases). The V and J ends lost 4 bases and 4 bases respectively, with 9 bases between them. Looked up from germline, CDR1 is SGHDT and CDR2 is YYEEEE. CDR3 size: 13 residues. DNA of the CDR3: TGTGCCAGCAGCCGGGACCCAAATCAGCCCCAGCATTTT. This translates into CASSRDPNQPQHF.

This clone was seen a few times. The chain employs TRBV6-5 and TRBJ1-1; D is undetermined. This CDR3 contains 15 residues. Trimming shortened V by 7 bases and J by 2 bases, and 17 bases separated the two germline ends. Germline-derived CDR1 and CDR2 are MNHEY and SVGAGI. The CDR3 spells CASTPMAGYNTEAFF. The CDR3 DNA reads as TGTGCCAGCACCCCAATGGCAGGTTATAACACTGAAGCTTTCTTT.

The chain couples TRBV5-1 to TRBJ2-2; weak D call: TRBD1 (6 bases). From germline, CDR1 is SGHRS and CDR2 YFSETQ. The CDR3 is made up of 15 amino acids. V lost 4 bases to trimming and J lost 2 bases, with 12 bases between them. The CDR3 DNA reads TGCGCCAGCAGCACTACGACAGGCAACACCGGGGAGCTGTTTTTT. Protein: CASSTTTGNTGELFF. The full variable domain, rest sourced from reference TRBV5-1 and TRBJ2-2, is KAGVTQTPRYLIKTRGQQVTLSCSPISGHRSVSWYQQTPGQGLQFLFEYFSETQRNKGNFPGRFSGRQFSNSRSEMNVSTLELGDSALYLCASSTTTGNTGELFFGEGSRLTVL.

CDR3 loop: CASSYSFSGELFF. The CDR3 nucleotides read TGTGCCAGCAGTTACTCGTTTTCCGGGGAGCTGTTTTTT. The gene calls are TRBV6-6 and TRBJ2-2; D is unresolved. Looked up from germline, CDR1 is MNHNY and CDR2 is SVGAGI (reference sequence). This CDR3 is 13 amino acids long. V was trimmed by 0 bases and J by 6 bases, leaving 5 bases between them.

The V gene is TRBV5-1, the J gene TRBJ2-5; D is unresolved. V gave up 4 bases and J gave up 0 bases, with 7 bases separating them. From germline, CDR1 is SGHRS and CDR2 YFSETQ. This CDR3 is built from 13 residues. In DNA form, the CDR3 reads TGCGCCAGCAGCGGGTGGAACCAAGAGACCCAGTACTTC. It encodes CASSGWNQETQYF.

V is TRBV4-2 and J is TRBJ2-7; D ambiguous. Trimming took off 8 bases at V and 5 bases at J, with 7 bases between the two ends. Germline loops: CDR1 LGHNA, CDR2 YNFKEQ. This CDR3 contains 10 residues. DNA of the CDR3: TGTGCCAGCCTCCGAGACGAGCAGTACTTC. The encoded protein is CASLRDEQYF.

The rearrangement uses TRBV12-5 and TRBJ2-7; either TRBD1 or TRBD2 may fit D (5 bases each). The CDR3 covers 13 residues. CDR1 is LGHNT, CDR2 FRNRAP, per germline. Trimming removed 0 bases from V and 5 bases from J, with 8 bases in between. The CDR3 DNA reads TGTGCTAGTGGTTTGGTAATGGGACACGAGCAGTACTTC. Protein product: CASGLVMGHEQYF.

Only one count was recorded for this clone. The V gene is TRBV27, the J gene TRBJ2-1, with 7 bases aligning to TRBD1. CDR1 MNHEY and CDR2 SMNVEV come from the germline V gene (reference sequence). This CDR3 region has 15 residues. V shed 6 bases, J shed 0 bases, and the junction held 5 bases outside the gene matches. The CDR3, as DNA: TGTGCCAGCAGAAGGGGGACAGACTCCTACAATGAGCAGTTCTTC. As protein: CASRRGTDSYNEQFF.

The chain couples TRBV2 to TRBJ2-5; weak D call: TRBD1 (6 bases). From germline, CDR1 is SNHLY and CDR2 FYNNEI. This CDR3 has 12 amino acids. Trimming shortened V by 6 bases and J by 4 bases, and 9 bases separated the two germline ends. The CDR3 loop reads CASRQGGETQYF. The DNA of the CDR3 is TGTGCCAGCAGACAGGGTGGAGAGACCCAGTACTTC.

The V and J genes are TRBV5-1 and TRBJ1-2; 10 bases are shared with TRBD1. The J segment lost 5 bases and the V segment lost 4 bases, leaving 8 bases of the junction unmatched. The CDR3 consists of 15 residues. The germline V gene encodes CDR1 SGHRS and CDR2 YFSETQ. The DNA for the CDR3 is TGCGCCAGCAGCACGCTGACAGGGGGCTCATATGGCTACACCTTC. Protein product: CASSTLTGGSYGYTF.

This clone was observed a single time. This chain links TRBV5-4 with TRBJ2-3, with 8 bases matching TRBD1. Germline CDR1 and CDR2: SGHNT and YYREEE (reference sequence). The CDR3 has 14 residues. V dropped 4 bases and J dropped 3; count of bases not matched to a gene: 4. This chain's CDR3 is CASSTDRVTDTQYF. The DNA of the CDR3 is TGTGCCAGCAGCACGGACAGGGTGACAGATACGCAGTATTTT.

The chain has TRBV6-6 and TRBJ1-5; D might be TRBD1 (5 bases). V was shortened by 0 bases and J by 4 bases, with 13 bases between the two germline ends. Germline CDR1 MNHNY, CDR2 SVGAGI (reference sequence). The CDR3 is 16 amino acids. As DNA, the CDR3 is TGTGCCAGCAGTTACTCCCTGGACAAACTTAATCAGCCCCAGCATTTT. It translates to CASSYSLDKLNQPQHF.

The V call is TRBV6-5, the J call TRBJ2-1, with TRBD2 matching 7 bases. Germline V gene data show CDR1 as MNHEY and CDR2 as SVGAGI. Losses at the gene ends were 6 bases for V and 4 bases for J; bases not matched to a gene: 9. The CDR3 covers 15 residues. CDR3 loop: CASSPRGGGYNEQFF. Written as DNA, the CDR3 is TGTGCCAGCAGCCCTAGGGGCGGGGGATACAATGAGCAGTTCTTC.

The rearrangement joins TRBV6-5 to TRBJ1-1, with 9 bases matching TRBD1. Germline V gene data show CDR1 as MNHEY and CDR2 as SVGAGI. The CDR3 is 15 residues long. Trimming removed 6 bases from V and 6 bases from J; junction bases left unmatched: 11. CDR3 protein: CASSTPGTGKSEAFF. The CDR3 bases are TGTGCCAGCAGCACCCCGGGGACAGGGAAGTCTGAAGCTTTCTTT.

The table lists this clone with a count of one. The genes are TRBV7-9 and TRBJ1-1, with D maybe TRBD1 (6 bases). The CDR3 runs 14 residues. Trimming pared 3 bases from V and 0 bases from J, leaving 8 bases between. Germline assignment: CDR1 SEHNR and CDR2 FQNEAQ (reference sequence). CDR3 sequence (DNA): TGTGCCAGCAGCTTTGGGACAATGAACACTGAAGCTTTCTTT. Translating gives CASSFGTMNTEAFF.

The chain employs TRBV18 and TRBJ2-5; D may be TRBD1 or TRBD2 (6 bases each). The CDR3 consists of 16 residues. Trimming removed 0 bases at V and 2 bases at J, with 13 bases between. The germline CDR1 and CDR2 sequences are KGHSH and LQKENI. CDR3 nucleotides: TGTGCCAGCTCACCACCGACAGGAGGGAAACAAGAGACCCAGTACTTC. This encodes CASSPPTGGKQETQYF.